These T cell receptor beta chains were read from a single sample in a study of T cell responses to AZD1222 COVID-19 vaccine. Sequencing used immunoSEQ multiplex PCR; TCRdb keeps in-frame clones, though not all of them. This table has around 150,000 clones, about 92% appearing once. The material was peripheral blood, obtained 28 days after the second AZD1222 dose. Receptors originate from an adult who received the AZD1222 COVID-19 vaccine. The CDR3 runs from the conserved cysteine through the conserved F or W. Fields, in order: V gene, J gene, D gene, clone size, CDR3 DNA, CDR3 protein. A D gene is named only where the DNA matches it firmly. Only part of the rows carry a size: once, few, many, or a class if the clone is expanded.

>TRBV7-6|TRBJ2-7|TRBD1|NA
TGTGCCAGCAGCTTAGGAGGGACAGGGACCTACGAGCAGTACTTC
CASSLGGTGTYEQYF
>TRBV5-6|TRBJ2-1|TRBD1|NA
TGTGCCAGCAGGACAGGGGGCAGTGAGCAGTTCTTC
CASRTGGSEQFF
>TRBV5-1|TRBJ2-7|TRBD1|NA
TGCGCCAGCAGCCGGGACAGCTACGAGCAGTACTTC
CASSRDSYEQYF
>TRBV11-2|TRBJ2-2|TRBD1|NA
TGTGCCAGCAGCTTAGATAGGGACAGGGGGCTGGTGTTTTTT
CASSLDRDRGLVFF
>TRBV18|TRBJ1-1|TRBD1|NA
TGTGCCAGCTCAACCAGACAGGGGGGTGACACTGAAGCTTTCTTT
CASSTRQGGDTEAFF
>TRBV4-1|TRBJ1-2|NA|NA
TGCGCCAGCAGCCAAGAAGAGGCAGGAGGATATGGCTACACCTTC
CASSQEEAGGYGYTF
>TRBV5-6|TRBJ2-3|NA|once
TGTGCCAGCAGCTCGTACACAGATACGCAGTATTTT
CASSSYTDTQYF
>TRBV9|TRBJ2-3|TRBD2|NA
TGTGCCAGCAGCGGAAGGGGACTAGCGGGATATCCAGATACGCAGTATTTT
CASSGRGLAGYPDTQYF
>TRBV21-1|TRBJ1-1|NA|once
TGTGCCAGCAGCAAACAGGGGGCGAACACTGAAGCTTTCTTT
CASSKQGANTEAFF
>TRBV6-2/TRBV6-3|TRBJ2-7|NA|NA
TGTGCCAGCAGTTATCCCGGACCCGGGGCGTACTTC
CASSYPGPGAYF
>TRBV16|TRBJ2-7|NA|NA
TGTGCCAGCAGCCAATATCAGGGTCCAGGCTACGAGCAGTACTTC
CASSQYQGPGYEQYF
>TRBV29-1|TRBJ1-1|TRBD1|NA
TGCAGCGTCCTGACAGGGCTGAACACTGAAGCTTTCTTT
CSVLTGLNTEAFF
>TRBV19|TRBJ1-6|TRBD1|once
TGTGCCAGTAGTTTTACAGGGGGCATGTCACCCCTCCACTTT
CASSFTGGMSPLHF
>TRBV6-1|TRBJ1-5|NA|NA
TGTGCCAGCAGTGAAAGCCGGGGGATTCAGCCCCAGCATTTT
CASSESRGIQPQHF
>TRBV4-1|TRBJ1-5|NA|NA
TGCGCCAGCAGCCAGTTGGTCCCCCGGGGTCCTTCTGGTGTGGCCCAGCATTTT
CASSQLVPRGPSGVAQHF
>TRBV5-6|TRBJ2-7|NA|NA
TGTGCCAGCAGCTTGTCGGGGGCTAGCTCCTACGAGCAGTACTTC
CASSLSGASSYEQYF
>TRBV28|TRBJ1-2|NA|NA
TGTGCCAGCAGTTTCCCGAGGGGCGAGAACTATGGCTACACCTTC
CASSFPRGENYGYTF
>TRBV2|TRBJ2-2|NA|NA
TGTGCCAGCACTCCCCGACACAACACCGGGGAGCTGTTTTTT
CASTPRHNTGELFF
>TRBV6-5|TRBJ1-6|NA|NA
TGTGCCAGTCCTCGCGGGGGGGGATATAATTCACCCCTCCACTTT
CASPRGGGYNSPLHF
>TRBV19|TRBJ1-2|NA|NA
TGTGCCAGTGGGGCGAGGGGCTACACCTTC
CASGARGYTF
>TRBV6-6|TRBJ1-2|NA|NA
TGTGCCAGCAGTCAATGGACCCCGGAGGGCGACAACTATGGCTACACCTTC
CASSQWTPEGDNYGYTF
>TRBV3-1/TRBV3-2|TRBJ1-3|NA|NA
TGTGCCAGCAGCCAATCGGGAGGGACCCTAACTGGAAACACCATATATTTT
CASSQSGGTLTGNTIYF
>TRBV11-1|TRBJ2-1|NA|NA
TGTGCCAGCAGCTTAGCGGGGCGGAAGCAGTTCTTC
CASSLAGRKQFF
>TRBV27|TRBJ1-1|NA|NA
TGTGCCAGCAGTTTATCAGAGAACACTGAAGCTTTCTTT
CASSLSENTEAFF
>TRBV21-1|TRBJ2-7|NA|NA
TGTGCCAGTAGCCCGGGAGAGGGGGAGTACTTC
CASSPGEGEYF
>TRBV23-1|TRBJ1-3|NA|NA
TGCGCCAGCAGACAACCCTCCCGGAACAGGCCTCTATCCCCCACTGGAAACACCATATATTTT
CASRQPSRNRPLSPTGNTIYF
>TRBV18|TRBJ1-1|TRBD1|once
TGTGCCAGCTCACCCACAGGGGGGGACACTGAAGCTTTCTTT
CASSPTGGDTEAFF
>TRBV19|TRBJ2-7|NA|NA
TGTGCCAGTAGTATAGCCCCGGGTCCCGGCTACGAGCAGTACTTC
CASSIAPGPGYEQYF
>TRBV7-9|TRBJ1-2|TRBD1|NA
TGTGCCAGCACCAAACCAGGGGGCTATGGCTACACCTTC
CASTKPGGYGYTF
>TRBV11-2|TRBJ1-2|NA|NA
TGTGCCAGCCGCAAGAGCGGGTATGGCTACACCTTC
CASRKSGYGYTF
>TRBV6-5|TRBJ1-1|NA|NA
TGTGCCAGCAGTTCCACAGGGACTGAAGCTTTCTTT
CASSSTGTEAFF
>TRBV7-2|TRBJ1-1|NA|NA
TGTGCCAGCAGCTTGGGACTACCGACTGAAGCTTTCTTT
CASSLGLPTEAFF
>TRBV2|TRBJ2-7|NA|NA
TGTGCCAGCCGGACCGGACAGTCCTACGAGCAGTACTTC
CASRTGQSYEQYF
>TRBV6-2/TRBV6-3|TRBJ2-1|NA|NA
TGTGCCAGCAGTCTCTTCCTCGGGGGAACCTACAATGAGCAGTTCTTC
CASSLFLGGTYNEQFF
>TRBV6-5|TRBJ1-2|NA|NA
TGTGCCAGCAGTCCCCAGGACGGCAGATATGGCTACACCTTC
CASSPQDGRYGYTF
>TRBV6-5|TRBJ1-6|NA|NA
TGTGCCAGCAGTTACTTACCAGGGTTCAATTCACCCCTCCACTTT
CASSYLPGFNSPLHF
>TRBV30|TRBJ1-2|NA|NA
TGTGCCTGGAGTGTAATGGCGGGCTACACCTTC
CAWSVMAGYTF
>TRBV6-4|TRBJ2-2|NA|NA
TGTGCCAGCAGGACGAACACCGGGGAGCTGTTTTTT
CASRTNTGELFF
>TRBV7-3|TRBJ1-6|NA|NA
TGTGCCAGCAGCTTAAGCAGAGCCCAGAATTCACCCCTCCACTTT
CASSLSRAQNSPLHF
>TRBV28|TRBJ1-6|TRBD1|NA
TGTGCCAGCAGTTTCCCTGGCCCGGGACAGGATTCACCCCTCCACTTT
CASSFPGPGQDSPLHF
>TRBV5-4|TRBJ1-2|NA|NA
TGTGCCAGCAGCCTACCGACGGATTTTCAATATGGCTACACCTTC
CASSLPTDFQYGYTF
>TRBV19|TRBJ2-7|NA|NA
TGTGCCAGTAGTATATCCCCCTCCTACGAGCAGTACTTC
CASSISPSYEQYF
>TRBV18|TRBJ1-4|NA|NA
TGTGCCAGCACAACAGGGTTTAATGAAAAACTGTTTTTT
CASTTGFNEKLFF
>TRBV10-3|TRBJ1-1|TRBD1|NA
TGTGCCACAAACAGGGGGGAGGGCACTGAAGCTTTCTTT
CATNRGEGTEAFF